A single sample is the source of the 8 T cell receptor gamma chains below, sequenced in a study of Vδ1+ human thymocytes listed by TCRdb under 2018. These receptors are not linked to any known antigen. Data came from an Illumina MiSeq. RNA was extracted with the RNeasy mini kit and reverse transcribed using Superscript III. Multiplex PCR was used to generate CDR3 amplicons, with pooled V-gene forward primers and a constant-region reverse primer carrying Illumina adaptor overhangs. TCRdb processed the public reads again with the CATT caller, after which rows with matching DNA were combined. Here the sample has tens of thousands of gamma-chain clones; about 19% occur a single time. The ten most abundant clones make up around 1.9% of the sample. The study at large found these results: In contrast to oligoclonal peripheral blood repertoires, thymic TRG and TRD repertoires appeared to be highly polyclonal with Gaussian CDR3 length distributions.

The sample consisted of Vdelta1+ gamma-delta thymocytes from the thymus. According to the study, the label for this sample's cell subset or site signals: FACS-sorted CD3+ TCRalphabeta- TCRVdelta1+ TCRVdelta2- thymocytes. These receptors were taken from a girl less than two years old who had congenital heart surgery.

This clone was detected a few times. The gene calls are TRGV3 and TRGJ1 or TRGJ2. Germline values: CDR1 VTNTFY, CDR2 YDVSTARD (reference sequence). V was pared by 3 bases and J by 7 bases, with 9 bases of the junction left unmatched. This CDR3 spans 13 amino acids. CDR3 region: CATWDGGRYKKLF. The CDR3 region has the DNA TGTGCCACCTGGGACGGGGGGAGGTATAAGAAACTCTTT.

This clone was picked up a small number of times. The rearrangement links TRGV3 to TRGJ1 or TRGJ2. With V trimmed by 1 base and J by 4 bases, 4 bases remained unmatched. Germline CDR1 reads VTNTFY; CDR2 reads YDVSTARD (reference sequence). The CDR3 loop spans 13 amino acids. The CDR3 DNA is TGTGCCACCTGGGACAGCAAATATTATAAGAAACTCTTT. Residues: CATWDSKYYKKLF.

A word on this clone: One end of the junction fails to match germline, which may point to a read error. The rearrangement links TRGV8 to TRGJ1 or TRGJ2. The length of the CDR3 is 14 residues. The germline V gene encodes CDR1 VENAVY and CDR2 YDSYNSRV. The CDR3 loop reads CATWDLTHYYKQLF. The CDR3 DNA reads TGTGCCACCTGGGACCTGACTCATTATTATAAGCAACTCTTT.

Comments on this clone: Sequence at one end of the junction differs from germline and may be a read error. The chain is built from TRGV9 and TRGJ1 or TRGJ2. This CDR3 comprises 15 residues. Germline CDR1 and CDR2: GITISATS and ISYDGTV (reference sequence). The CDR3 bases are TGTGCCTGGTGGGAGGTGCATTCCAATTATTATAAGAAACTCTTT. It is translated as CAWWEVHSNYYKKLF.

Comment on this clone: Other nucleotide sequences in the sample specify the same CDR3. The chain links TRGV3 to TRGJP2. The CDR3 spans 14 residues. Trimming cost V 0 bases and J 7 bases; bases outside gene matches: 5. CDR1 and CDR2 (germline): VTNTFY, YDVSTARD (reference sequence). This CDR3 reads CATWDRRDDWIKTF. The CDR3, as DNA: TGTGCCACCTGGGACAGGCGAGATGATTGGATCAAGACGTTT.

This clone was counted a few times. This sample also contains other DNA sequences that code for the same CDR3. V usage is TRGV9 and J usage is TRGJ1 or TRGJ2. This CDR3 is built from 11 residues. The germline V gene has CDR1 GITISATS and CDR2 ISYDGTV (reference sequence). V trimming: 1 base; J trimming: 12 bases; junction bases outside the gene matches: 6. This CDR3 is CALWEVPGKLF. In DNA form, the CDR3 reads TGTGCCTTGTGGGAGGTTCCTGGGAAACTCTTT.

This clone came up a few times. The gene calls are TRGV3 and TRGJ1 or TRGJ2. Germline CDR1 VTNTFY, CDR2 YDVSTARD (reference sequence). J gave up 0 bases and V 1 base, and 3 bases lay outside the gene matches. The CDR3 covers 14 residues. The CDR3 bases are TGTGCCACCTGGGACAGCGCGAATTATTATAAGAAACTCTTT. Protein product: CATWDSANYYKKLF.

This clone has more than one count but fewer than ten. This may stem from a read error, because a much larger clone lies one nucleotide away. Other DNA sequences in the sample encode the same CDR3. The J gene is TRGJ1 or TRGJ2, the V gene TRGV2. Germline loops: CDR1 EGSNGY, CDR2 YDSYNSKV. V gave up 0 bases and J gave up 7 bases; unmatched junction bases: 6. The CDR3 sequence is 13 residues long. The CDR3 nucleotides are TGTGCCACCTGGGACGGGCGAGGATATAAGAAACTCTTT. Amino acid sequence: CATWDGRGYKKLF.